Detailed here is one T cell receptor (beta chain). This sample is part of a study of technical replicates of blood from four donors. Assay: immunoSEQ multiplex PCR; the TCRdb copy retains only in-frame clones and omits some. The profile shows around 79,000 clones, around 92% of them singletons. The CDR3 spans 14 residues. V was trimmed by 3 bases and J by 6 bases, leaving 9 bases between them. CDR1 and CDR2 from the germline V gene are SGHAT and FQNNGV. The sample consisted of T cells isolated from PBMCs. This receptor was taken from a human donor in good health. Some clones in this sample may be carry-over from other donors' samples. The chain is built from TRBV11-2 and TRBJ1-6; D gene uncertain. For the CDR3, the DNA is TGTGCCAGCAGCTTCGAGGCCCCTAATTCACCCCTCCACTTT. Protein sequence: CASSFEAPNSPLHF.